The rows below give T cell receptor beta chains drawn from one sample of a study of CD8 T cells in ankylosing spondylitis. TCRdb redid the calling of the 5' RACE reads with MiXCR, one entry per CDR3 protein. The sample consists of 200,000 to 250,000 distinct CDR3 sequences, more than 9% of them appearing once. Sequences were obtained from blood, either unsorted or a sorted T cell fraction (not recorded which). These receptors were obtained from a male donor with ankylosing spondylitis or in good health (not recorded which). Each CDR3 is given with its conserved first and last residue.

TRBV6-1,CASRGDISTDTQYF
TRBV7-3,CASSLQASGDSTDTQYF
TRBV12-3/TRBV12-4,CASSLGVGSEKLFF
TRBV5-6,CASSRLQYGYTF
TRBV7-9,CASSPALAGNTEAFF
TRBV5-1,CASSLGPGRVTNEKLFF
TRBV5-1,CASSPGPANEKLFF
TRBV7-2,CASSFSGGAGEQFF
TRBV27,CASGRTVLNEKLFF
TRBV5-1,CASSWDSETQYF
TRBV7-9,CASSLVAGTNTGELFF
TRBV7-9,CASSLGGSGGYEQYF
TRBV6-5,CATAGTHTEAFF
TRBV5-1,CASSLRADDNEQFF
TRBV6-5,CASSSTTGTLTQHF
TRBV11-2,CASSPREVAGNLPSSYNEQFF
TRBV12-3/TRBV12-4,CASSLRILSTDTQYF
TRBV20-1,CSAVYGGNTEAFF
TRBV27,CASSLQGGATTTNEQFF
TRBV20-1,CSASIQRGNQPQHF
TRBV20-1,CSASRTGAINGTQYF
TRBV10-3,CAISFRHDTGELFF
TRBV7-2,CASSLVGGGGDTQYF
TRBV5-1,CASSFQRNTEAFF